The subject of this entry is one T cell receptor (beta chain). Its antigen is unknown. Researchers used 5'RACE with constant-segment primers to make TCR alpha and TCR beta cDNA libraries that carry sample barcodes and UMIs. TCRdb used MiXCR to reprocess the 5' RACE reads, holding one entry per CDR3 protein. The sample lists a few hundred thousand distinct CDR3 sequences; approximately 27% were seen once. The data belong to a study of T-cell memory formation after mild COVID-19. Study context: The study found TCR clusters largely donor specific. General study points: Nothing confirmed that second-wave clones peaking on day 37 were specific for SARS-CoV-2. Mostly located in CM and EM were contracting CD4+ clones, with contracting CD8+ clones located in EMRA.

Looked up from germline, CDR1 is LNHNV and CDR2 is YYDKDF (reference sequence). V gave up 0 bases and J gave up 10 bases, with 9 bases separating them. CDR3 length: 12 residues. Material: PBMCs or a T cell subset sorted from them (not recorded which). The sequence came from an adult woman who had mild COVID-19 (a few samples of this study predate the infection). Cell type and time point are not known. This chain connects TRBV15 to TRBJ2-5; D might be TRBD1 (5 bases). DNA of the CDR3: TGTGCCACCAGCAGAGATGTTAGGGGCCAGTACTTC. Translating gives CATSRDVRGQYF.